Below, one T cell receptor (beta chain) is given with its context. Its target is unknown. This record belongs to a study of T cell responses to AZD1222 COVID-19 vaccine. Study background: Second-dose intervals near 4 or 12 weeks were combined. General study findings and limits: Donors were chiefly white British, with a greater number of females, and clonal diversity was perhaps underestimated. Baseline serostatus was positive in only a handful of AZD1222 recipients. The span of vaccine-associated CD4 TCRs extended across spike, with dominance at 160-218 and 743-854.

The CDR3 covers 10 residues. Deletions cut 1 base from V and 7 bases from J, with 4 bases between. CDR1 and CDR2 (germline): DFQATT, SNEGSKA (reference sequence). Here immunoSEQ multiplex PCR was the method, and the copy in TCRdb shows in-frame clones only, minus some. This sample has fewer than 200,000 clones, with approximately 92% found just once. The TCR was taken from an adult in good health. The V gene is TRBV20-1, the J gene TRBJ1-2; D unresolved. The specimen was peripheral blood, collected on day 0 of AZD1222 vaccination. The CDR3 DNA follows: TGCAGTGCTAGAGGTGGTGGCTACACCTTC. Residues: CSARGGGYTF.